These 16 T cell receptor beta chains were sequenced from one sample in a study of blood T cell repertoires in COVID-19. Clones were read by immunoSEQ multiplex PCR, and TCRdb kept only the in-frame ones, dropping some. The data contain hundreds of thousands of clones, 85% to 90% of them singletons. The sequenced sample consisted of PBMCs or T cells enriched from blood (not recorded which). The source is a woman aged 25 to 45 who had recovered from COVID-19.

The rearrangement links TRBV3-1 (or the pseudogene TRBV3-2) to TRBJ2-1; TRBD2 agrees at 7 bases. The CDR3 loop spans 17 amino acids. J gave up 4 bases and V 4 bases, and 13 bases lay outside the gene matches. Germline values: CDR1 LGHDT, CDR2 YNNKEL (reference sequence). The CDR3 protein is CASSPLGASGIYNEQFF. The CDR3 region has the DNA TGTGCCAGCAGCCCCTTAGGGGCCAGCGGGATATACAATGAGCAGTTCTTC.

The rearrangement joins TRBV4-1 to TRBJ1-5; D remains ambiguous. CDR1 MGHRA and CDR2 YSYEKL come from the germline V gene. CDR3 size: 18 residues. V was clipped by 4 bases and J by 0 bases, with 19 bases between them. The CDR3 sequence is CASSPTARLDSSNQPQHF. CDR3 DNA sequence: TGCGCCAGCAGCCCCACCGCGCGGCTGGACTCTAGCAATCAGCCCCAGCATTTT.

This clone appeared a few times. This CDR3 is CASSQDWRQDFSYEQYF. The CDR3 DNA reads as TGCGCCAGCAGCCAAGATTGGCGTCAGGACTTTTCCTACGAGCAGTACTTC. The genes are TRBV4-3 and TRBJ2-7, with D possibly being TRBD2 (5 bases). Germline V gives CDR1 LGHNA, CDR2 YSLEER. The CDR3 has 17 residues. V was shortened by 0 bases and J by 1 base, with 16 bases between the two germline ends.

This chain connects TRBV6-5 to TRBJ1-6; no definite D call. Germline V gene lookup returns CDR1 MNHEY and CDR2 SVGAGI. This CDR3 has 14 amino acids. Deletions cut 6 bases from V and 2 bases from J, with 8 bases between. As DNA, the CDR3 is TGTGCCAGCAGCACAACCCCCTATAATTCACCCCTCCACTTT. Encoded protein: CASSTTPYNSPLHF.

J is TRBJ1-2 and V is TRBV6-5; TRBD1 is a possible D gene (5 bases). V lost 6 bases and J 4 bases, leaving 18 bases between the germline ends. Germline-derived CDR1 and CDR2 are MNHEY and SVGAGI. There are 15 residues in the CDR3. CDR3 in amino acids: CASRAVGPPPYGYTF. The CDR3 DNA reads as TGTGCCAGCAGGGCCGTGGGGCCACCGCCCTATGGCTACACCTTC.

The chain is built from TRBV28 and TRBJ2-7, with D maybe TRBD1 (5 bases). Germline CDR1 MDHEN, CDR2 SYDVKM. The CDR3 extends over 12 amino acids. V lost 8 bases and J 2 bases, leaving 10 bases between the germline ends. In DNA, the CDR3 is TGTGCCAGCGGGGCCCGAACCTACGAGCAGTACTTC. Its translation is CASGARTYEQYF.

This chain uses TRBV18 with TRBJ2-3; 9 bases agree with TRBD2. The CDR3 runs 14 residues. Germline lookup yields CDR1 KGHSH and CDR2 LQKENI. Trimming cost V 4 bases and J 5 bases; bases outside gene matches: 4. The CDR3: CASSLSGRRDTQYF. The DNA of the CDR3 is TGTGCCAGCTCACTAAGCGGGAGGCGAGATACGCAGTATTTT.

The chain carries TRBV11-3 and TRBJ2-3; TRBD2 might be the D (6 bases). Trimming left V 6 bases short and J 3 bases short, with 13 bases between. Germline V gene data show CDR1 as SGHNT and CDR2 as YENEEA. The CDR3 runs to 14 residues. CDR3 amino acids: CASSRGSRTDTQYF. As DNA, the CDR3 is TGTGCCAGCAGTCGGGGGAGTCGGACAGATACGCAGTATTTT.

The V call is TRBV12-3 or TRBV12-4, the J call TRBJ1-2, with D possibly matching TRBD1 (6 bases). Trimming pared 3 bases from V and 6 bases from J, leaving 11 bases between. CDR3 length: 13 residues. The CDR3 spells CASSFGTLDGYTF. The DNA of the CDR3 is TGTGCCAGCAGTTTTGGGACATTAGATGGCTACACCTTC.

The chain carries TRBV5-4 and TRBJ2-3, with TRBD2 matching 13 bases. Germline-derived CDR1 and CDR2 are SGHNT and YYREEE (reference sequence). The CDR3 has 17 amino acids. V trimming: 1 base; J trimming: 1 base; junction bases outside the gene matches: 3. CDR3 in DNA: TGTGCCAGCAGCTTGAAACTAGCGGGAGGGGGCACAGATACGCAGTATTTT. Protein: CASSLKLAGGGTDTQYF.

The chain employs TRBV19 and TRBJ2-7; 7 positions agree with TRBD2. V was pared by 4 bases and J by 7 bases, with 16 bases of the junction left unmatched. Germline lookup yields CDR1 LNHDA and CDR2 SQIVND (reference sequence). The CDR3 runs to 16 residues. The CDR3 DNA follows: TGTGCCAGTAGTACACGATGGGGACTAAACCCTGGGGAGCAGTACTTC. This encodes CASSTRWGLNPGEQYF.

V gene TRBV2 combines with J gene TRBJ1-1, with D possibly being TRBD1 (5 bases). V was shortened by 7 bases and J by 6 bases, with 9 bases between the two germline ends. The germline V gene encodes CDR1 SNHLY and CDR2 FYNNEI. This CDR3 is 11 amino acids long. For the CDR3, the DNA is TGTGCCAGCACAGGGTACTCTGAAGCTTTCTTT. It translates to CASTGYSEAFF.

The rearrangement joins TRBV7-2 to TRBJ2-1; 11 bases agree with TRBD2. CDR1 SGHTA and CDR2 FQGNSA come from the germline V gene. V lost 5 bases, J lost 3 bases, and 12 bases stayed unmatched. CDR3 length equals 18 residues. Written as DNA, the CDR3 is TGTGCCAGCAGCCTACATTCGCCGGGACTAGCGGTCTACAATGAGCAGTTCTTC. It encodes CASSLHSPGLAVYNEQFF.

The chain recombines TRBV9 with TRBJ1-2; D perhaps matches TRBD1 (6 bases). The CDR3 is 14 amino acids. CDR1 and CDR2 from the germline V gene are SGDLS and YYNGEE. Deletions cut 7 bases from V and 8 bases from J, with 21 bases between. DNA for the CDR3: TGTGCCAGCCGACCCGGCAGGGGATTATTCGGCTACACCTTC. This sequence encodes CASRPGRGLFGYTF.

This clone appeared a single time. The chain links TRBV19 to TRBJ1-2, with a weak D call TRBD1 (6 bases). The CDR3 contains 12 residues. The germline V gene encodes CDR1 LNHDA and CDR2 SQIVND (reference sequence). The V end was cut by 7 bases, the J end by 4 bases, with 10 bases between. The CDR3 nucleotides read TGTGCCAGTATTGGGGGCTCCTATGGCTACACCTTC. It yields the protein CASIGGSYGYTF.

A few counts support this clone. The V call is TRBV7-9, the J call TRBJ1-2; D gene unclear. The V gene's germline CDR1 is SEHNR and CDR2 FQNEAQ (reference sequence). Trimming removed 4 bases from V and 1 base from J, with 10 bases in between. This CDR3 spans 14 amino acids. CDR3 bases: TGTGCCAGCAGCTCCGCGGATCGTAACTATGGCTACACCTTC. It specifies CASSSADRNYGYTF. Supplemented by reference TRBV7-9 and TRBJ1-2, the full variable domain reads DTGVSQNPRHKITKRGQNVTFRCDPISEHNRLYWYRQTLGQGPEFLTYFQNEAQLEKSRLLSDRFSAERPKGSFSTLEIQRTEQGDSAMYLCASSSADRNYGYTFGSGTRLTVV.